A single sample gave rise to the 13 T cell receptor beta chains below, sequenced in a study of cytomegalovirus exposure and HLA in healthy donors. PCR primers comprised 60 Vbeta and 13 Jbeta primers. Sequencing used immunoSEQ multiplex PCR; TCRdb keeps in-frame clones, though not all of them. Of about 120,000 clones in the sample, roughly 82% were seen once. The sample was PBMCs. The receptors were sampled from a male donor in good health and CMV-seropositive.

The gene calls are TRBV10-3 and TRBJ1-2; a possible D gene is TRBD1 (5 bases). CDR1 and CDR2 (germline): ENHRY, SYGVKD. V was shortened by 4 bases and J by 6 bases, with 12 bases between the two germline ends. This CDR3 is 13 amino acids long. CDR3 in DNA: TGTGCCATCAGTGCCCAGGGAAGGGATGGCTACACCTTC. It yields the protein CAISAQGRDGYTF.

This rearrangement joins TRBV5-1 to TRBJ2-3, with 13 bases that match TRBD2. Per germline, CDR1 SGHRS and CDR2 YFSETQ. This CDR3 has 16 amino acids. J gave up 5 bases and V 4 bases, and 7 bases lay outside the gene matches. DNA of the CDR3: TGCGCCAGCAGCACAGGGACTAGCGGGAAAGAAGATACGCAGTATTTT. It yields the protein CASSTGTSGKEDTQYF.

CDR3 sequence: CASSLGHQYF. The CDR3 DNA sequence: TGTGCCAGCAGCTTAGGGCACCAGTACTTC. The chain employs TRBV7-9 and TRBJ2-5; D ambiguous. The CDR3 has 10 residues. The V end lost 1 base, the J end lost 10 bases, and 4 bases lay between the germline ends. CDR1 and CDR2 (germline): SEHNR, FQNEAQ (reference sequence).

DNA for the CDR3: TGTGCCAGCAGCTGGCAATCGGGAGGGGATCAGCCCCAGCATTTT. It translates to CASSWQSGGDQPQHF. The rearrangement links TRBV7-2 to TRBJ1-5; tentatively, D is TRBD1 (5 bases). The CDR3 is 15 residues long. Germline lookup yields CDR1 SGHTA and CDR2 FQGNSA. Trimming removed 4 bases at V and 5 bases at J, with 15 bases between.

The genes are TRBV29-1 and TRBJ2-3; 8 bases align to TRBD2. Germline-derived CDR1 and CDR2 are SQVTM and ANQGSEA. V trimming: 7 bases; J trimming: 2 bases; junction bases outside the gene matches: 14. This CDR3 is built from 16 residues. The DNA for the CDR3 is TGCAGCGGGACCGGAGTAGGCGGGAGGAACACAGATACGCAGTATTTT. Encoded protein: CSGTGVGGRNTDTQYF.

The chain recombines TRBV5-1 with TRBJ1-4; TRBD1 matches 7 bases. The V and J ends lost 4 bases and 5 bases, in that order; junction bases with no gene match: 5. The CDR3 is 14 residues long. In germline, CDR1 is SGHRS, CDR2 YFSETQ. CDR3 residues: CASSLGQPNEKLFF. The CDR3 DNA reads as TGCGCCAGCAGCCTGGGACAGCCCAATGAAAAACTGTTTTTT.

The genes are TRBV30 and TRBJ2-7, with 7 bases aligning to TRBD2. The junction had 6 bases not matched to a gene; V was cut back by 4 bases and J by 0 bases. The CDR3 runs 14 residues. The germline gives CDR1 GTSNPN, CDR2 SVGIG (reference sequence). The CDR3 DNA follows: TGTGCCTGGACCCCTAGCGGATACTCCTACGAGCAGTACTTC. Translated: CAWTPSGYSYEQYF. Complete variable domain (other parts from reference TRBV30 and TRBJ2-7): SQTIHQWPATLVQPVGSPLSLECTVEGTSNPNLYWYRQAAGRGLQLLFYSVGIGQISSEVPQNLSASRPQDRQFILSSKKLLLSDSGFYLCAWTPSGYSYEQYFGPGTRLTVT.

The chain is built from TRBV28 and TRBJ2-7; the D gene is possibly TRBD1 (6 bases). The CDR3 has 13 residues. Germline CDR1 is MDHEN and CDR2 is SYDVKM. With 6 bases removed from V and 5 bases from J, the gap between germline ends came to 14 bases. Here the CDR3 reads CASSLQGSHEQYF. CDR3 sequence (DNA): TGTGCCAGCAGCTTACAGGGTTCCCACGAGCAGTACTTC.

This rearrangement joins TRBV4-3 to TRBJ2-7; 7 bases align to TRBD2. CDR1 and CDR2 (germline): LGHNA, YSLEER. This CDR3 region has 18 residues. J gave up 2 bases and V 0 bases, and 13 bases lay outside the gene matches. CDR3 DNA: TGCGCCAGCAGCCAAGATCAGTCGGGGGGAACCCCGCCCTACGAGCAGTACTTC. Translated: CASSQDQSGGTPPYEQYF.

This clone was seen only a few times. The gene calls are TRBV27 and TRBJ2-5, with 7 bases matching TRBD2. With the DNA end fitting TRBJ2-7 better, the J assignment may be wrong. Per germline, CDR1 MNHEY and CDR2 SMNVEV (reference sequence). The CDR3 totals 15 residues. The CDR3 loop is CASSSSGGGHYEQYF. DNA for the CDR3: TGTGCCAGCAGTAGTTCGGGGGGAGGGCATTACGAGCAGTACTTC.

Comments on this clone: The junction differs from germline at one of its ends, possibly a read error. V is TRBV7-9 and J is TRBJ2-3, with 8 bases aligning to TRBD2. The CDR3 has 17 residues. The germline V gene has CDR1 SEHNR and CDR2 FQNEAQ (reference sequence). CDR3 loop: CSSSQLGSGTRPDTQYF. CDR3 in DNA: TGTTCCAGCAGCCAATTAGGTAGCGGGACGAGGCCAGATACGCAGTATTTT.

This chain uses TRBV7-8 with TRBJ2-7, with TRBD1 identical over 12 bases. Losses at the gene ends were 5 bases for V and 6 bases for J; bases not matched to a gene: 8. CDR1 is SGHVS, CDR2 FQNEAQ, per germline. This CDR3 contains 15 residues. The CDR3 sequence: CASSNRDRGRFEQYF. CDR3 in DNA: TGTGCCAGCAGCAACCGGGACAGGGGGCGGTTCGAGCAGTACTTC.

The table lists this clone with a few counts. The chain employs TRBV9 and TRBJ1-1, with a possible D match to TRBD1 (6 bases). V shed 3 bases and J shed 2 bases, with 11 bases lying between them. Germline CDR1 reads SGDLS; CDR2 reads YYNGEE. The CDR3 is 14 residues long. CDR3 DNA sequence: TGTGCCAGCAGCGCCGGGGACACAAACACTGAAGCTTTCTTT. This translates into CASSAGDTNTEAFF.